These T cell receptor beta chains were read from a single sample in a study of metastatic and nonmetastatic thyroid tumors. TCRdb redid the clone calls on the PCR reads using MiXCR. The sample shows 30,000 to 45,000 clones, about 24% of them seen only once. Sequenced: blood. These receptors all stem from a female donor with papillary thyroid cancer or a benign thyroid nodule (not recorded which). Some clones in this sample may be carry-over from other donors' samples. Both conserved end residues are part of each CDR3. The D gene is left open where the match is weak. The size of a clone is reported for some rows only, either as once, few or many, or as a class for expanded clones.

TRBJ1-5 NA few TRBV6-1 TGTGCCAGCAGTGTGGGGCGGAATAGCAATCAGCCCCAGCATTTT CASSVGRNSNQPQHF
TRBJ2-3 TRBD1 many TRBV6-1 TGTGCCAGCAGTACCAGTGGACAGGGGGTAGATACGCAGTATTTT CASSTSGQGVDTQYF
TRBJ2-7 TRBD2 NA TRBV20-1 TGCAGTGCTAGTACTAGCGGGAGGTGGACCTACGAGCAGTACTTC CSASTSGRWTYEQYF
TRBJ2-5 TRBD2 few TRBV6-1 TGTGCCAGCAGCATAGCGGGGTGGGAGACCCAGTACTTC CASSIAGWETQYF
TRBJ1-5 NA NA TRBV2 TGTGTCATCAGGGGCTTAGCGAATCAGCCCCAGCATTTT CVIRGLANQPQHF
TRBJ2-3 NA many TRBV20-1 TGCAGTGCTAGAGAACATACAGATACGCAGTATTTT CSAREHTDTQYF
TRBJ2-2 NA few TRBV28 TGTGCCAGCAGTTTATCTCAGACCGGTGAGCTGTTTTTT CASSLSQTGELFF
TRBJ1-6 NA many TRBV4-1 TGCGCCAGCAGCCAAGAAGTGGTGGCAGGGGTGGATTCACCCCTCCACTTT CASSQEVVAGVDSPLHF
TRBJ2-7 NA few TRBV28 TGTGCCAGCCGACAGAAAGGCTACGAGCAGTACTTC CASRQKGYEQYF
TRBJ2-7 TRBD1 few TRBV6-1 TGTGCCAGCATCCTGGGACAGGGACTCTCCTACGAGCAGTACTTC CASILGQGLSYEQYF
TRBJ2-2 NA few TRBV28 TGTGCCAGCAGTTTAAAGTTGTTCACCGGGGAGCTGTTTTTT CASSLKLFTGELFF
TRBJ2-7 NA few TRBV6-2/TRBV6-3 TGTGCCAGCAGTTACGCACAGGGAGTAGGCGAGAAGTACTTC CASSYAQGVGEKYF
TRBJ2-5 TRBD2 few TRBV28 TGTGCCAGCACCTTGGTGGCTAGCGGGAGGGTAGCCCAAGAGACCCAGTACTTC CASTLVASGRVAQETQYF
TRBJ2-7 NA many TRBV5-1 TGCGCCAGCAGCTTGCGTCGACATACATCCTACGAGCAGTACTTC CASSLRRHTSYEQYF
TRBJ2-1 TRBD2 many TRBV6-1 TGTGCCAGCACGGAGAGCGGGGGTTTTAATGAGCAGTTCTTC CASTESGGFNEQFF
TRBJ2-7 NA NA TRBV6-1 TGTGCCAGCAGCCTGTCCATGGTAAACGATCAGTACTTC CASSLSMVNDQYF
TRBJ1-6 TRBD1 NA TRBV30 TGTGCCTGGAGTACACGACAGGGTTATAATTCACCCCTCCACTTT CAWSTRQGYNSPLHF
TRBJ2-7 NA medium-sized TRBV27 TGTGCCAGCAGTCCCCGGACGGGCGAGCAGTACTTC CASSPRTGEQYF
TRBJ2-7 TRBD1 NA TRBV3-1 TGTGCCAGCAGCCATCTACTACAGGGGGCGAGAGAAAACGAGCAGTACTTC CASSHLLQGARENEQYF
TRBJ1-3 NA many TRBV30 TGTGCCTGGAATGGGGGGGGTGGAAACACCATATATTTT CAWNGGGGNTIYF
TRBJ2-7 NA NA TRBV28 TGTGCCAGCAGCGTCGCCGGGACGCGTTACTACGAGCAGTACTTC CASSVAGTRYYEQYF
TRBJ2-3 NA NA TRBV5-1 TGCGCCAACAGCGCGGCCGGGGGCCGCTCGGGAGATACGCAGTATTTT CANSAAGGRSGDTQYF
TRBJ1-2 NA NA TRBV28 TGTGCCAGCCTGACCGTCTCCAGGGTGGACTATGGCTACACCTTC CASLTVSRVDYGYTF
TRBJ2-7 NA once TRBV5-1 TGCGCCAGCAGCTTGTCAGAATCCTCCTACGAGCAGTACTTC CASSLSESSYEQYF
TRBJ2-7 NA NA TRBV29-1 TGCAGTGTCAAGGGCGGAAACTTCTACGAGCAGTACTTC CSVKGGNFYEQYF
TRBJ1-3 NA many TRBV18 TGTGCCAGCTCTGGGGCCGGACAGACCAGCTCTGGAAACACCATATATTTT CASSGAGQTSSGNTIYF
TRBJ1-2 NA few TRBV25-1 TGTGCCAGCAGTGAGCTGAGGGGAGGCTACACCTTC CASSELRGGYTF
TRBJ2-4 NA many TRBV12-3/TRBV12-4 TGTGCCAGCAGCATGACAGCATCCGGAGGGGGTAACATTCAGTACTTC CASSMTASGGGNIQYF
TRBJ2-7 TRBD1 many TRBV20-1 TGCAGTGCTAGCGCAGACAGGGGATACTACGAGCAGTACTTC CSASADRGYYEQYF
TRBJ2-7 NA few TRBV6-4 TGTGCCAGCAGTGAAACAGCCTCGAGCGACGAGCAGTACTTC CASSETASSDEQYF
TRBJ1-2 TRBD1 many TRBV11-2 TGTGCCAGCAGCCCGCCGGGACAGGGAACCTTCTATGGCTACACCTTC CASSPPGQGTFYGYTF
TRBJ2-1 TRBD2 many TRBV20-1 TGCAGTGCTAGAGTTGCGACTAGCGGTAGCAATGAGCAGTTCTTC CSARVATSGSNEQFF
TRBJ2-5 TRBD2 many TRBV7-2 TGTGCCAGCAGTCTCTCGGGACTAGCGAAAGAGACCCAGTACTTC CASSLSGLAKETQYF
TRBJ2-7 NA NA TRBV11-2 TGTGCCAGCAGCCCCCTCCCCAGCTCCTACGAGCAGTACTTC CASSPLPSSYEQYF
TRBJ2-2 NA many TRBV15 TGTGCCACCAGGGGGGCCAGCCACACCGGGGAGCTGTTTTTT CATRGASHTGELFF
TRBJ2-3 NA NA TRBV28 TGTGCCAGCATCCCGGACGGATACCGAATATACACGCAGTATTTT CASIPDGYRIYTQYF
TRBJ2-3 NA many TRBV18 TGTGCCAGCTCACCAAGTGCAGATACGCAGTATTTT CASSPSADTQYF
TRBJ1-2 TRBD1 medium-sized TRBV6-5 TGTGCCAGCAGTTACTCCGGACAGGGGATGGGCTACACCTTC CASSYSGQGMGYTF
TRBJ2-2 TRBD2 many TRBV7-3 TGTGCCAGCAGCCGCGGGTCGCGGGAGCCAAACACCGGGGAGCTGTTTTTT CASSRGSREPNTGELFF
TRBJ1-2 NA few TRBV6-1 TGTGCCATCAGTCCCCGGGGCCAGTTCTGGGTCTACACCTTC CAISPRGQFWVYTF
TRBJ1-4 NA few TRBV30 TGTGCCTGGAAAGCTCTAGGGGCCAGAAATGAAAAACTGGTTTTT CAWKALGARNEKLVF
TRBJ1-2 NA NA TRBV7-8 TGTGCCAGCAGCTTAAGGGCGGGGGTCTATGGCTACACCTTC CASSLRAGVYGYTF
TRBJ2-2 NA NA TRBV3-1 TGTGCCAGCAGACTCGGACATGCCACCGGGGAGCTGTTTTTT CASRLGHATGELFF
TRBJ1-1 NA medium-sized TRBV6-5 TGTGCCAGCAGTTACGTTCAGGGGTCAGCCTTGAACACTGAAGCTTTCTTT CASSYVQGSALNTEAFF
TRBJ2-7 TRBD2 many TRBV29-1 TGCAGCGTTTCGCTTAGCGGGAGGGCCTTGTACGAGCAGTACTTC CSVSLSGRALYEQYF
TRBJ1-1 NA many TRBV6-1 TGTGCCAGCAGTGAAGATAGGGGAGCTTTCTTT CASSEDRGAFF
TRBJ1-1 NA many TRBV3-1 TGTGCCAGCAGCCAAGTATTCGGACATAAAGGCTCAAACACTGAAGCTTTCTTT CASSQVFGHKGSNTEAFF